This T cell receptor (beta chain) was identified in a study of CD8 T cells in Susac syndrome (dated by TCRdb to the late 2010s). A note on the overall study: Whether CD8+ T cell activation and differentiation in Susac syndrome was antigen driven was tested using repertoire sequencing. Clonality of the CD8+ T cell repertoire was compared between roughly eleven healthy donors, approximately 14 Susac syndrome patients and approximately 16 multiple sclerosis patients. What the study reported, not specific to this receptor: The study acknowledged that relatively few individuals were included in the TCR sequencing and HLA analysis.

According to the germline V gene, CDR1 reads SGHDN and CDR2 reads FVKESK. The CDR3 holds 12 amino acids from the cysteine to the phenylalanine. The kept DNA is CDR3 alone, 36 bases in frame from the first base. The V and J ends are trimmed by 0 bases and 5 bases, leaving 5 bases between them. As to this clonotype: There is no known antigen for this receptor. Base qualities are not at hand, and no much larger clone is one base apart.

Peripheral blood CD8+ and CD4+ T cells from healthy donors, Susac syndrome patients and multiple sclerosis patients were profiled using high-throughput TCR beta sequencing. Treatment-naive patients with stable or active relapsing-remitting disease fulfilling revised McDonald criteria were used as multiple sclerosis controls. Bulk CD8+ and CD4+ T cells were purified by magnetic negative isolation, whereas CD8+ TEMRA cells were enriched by FACS. Blood was drawn into EDTA tubes, processed within 24 hours, and PBMCs were isolated by density gradient centrifugation. PBMCs intended for TCR sequencing were frozen in liquid nitrogen and were later thawed in a 37 degrees C water bath. Purity of sorted or isolated CD4+, CD8+ and CD8+ TEMRA cells was at least 90%. RNA was extracted using the RNeasy kit, and roughly 0.45 to 1 microgram was reverse transcribed with random hexamers. The immunoSEQ multiplex PCR assay, which covers 54 Vbeta and 13 Jbeta segments, was used to amplify TCR beta CDR3 regions. PCR amplification bias was corrected by using a synthetic template baseline for primer optimization and computational correction. Turning to the authors' computational methods: Only productive sequences were kept, with reads annotated to V, D and J genes according to IMGT and analyzed in immunoSEQ Analyzer. Clonality was computed as one minus Shannon entropy normalized by log2 of the number of productive unique sequences. For each patient and control, public and private clones were evaluated among the 100 most prevalent clones. Clones were defined as Susac-specific when absent from the healthy and MS cohorts, from over a thousand published viral clones and from other ImmuneACCESS disease sequences. In TCRdb, the public reads were trimmed at Q25 with fastp and aligned with MiXCR, with productive beta chains retained. All rows with the same CDR3 protein become a single entry with the most common DNA and genes. These V and J calls are TCRdb output, not the study's own analysis. The sample includes about 440,000 distinct CDR3 sequences, with around 85% observed a single time. Under 0.15% of the sample lies in the top ten.

The sequenced sample was CD8+ T cells from PBMCs. This TCR came from a human donor with multiple sclerosis. The rearrangement joined TRBV14 to TRBJ2-7, with no confident D gene call. The CDR3 protein sequence reads: CASSQDWNEQYF. The base sequence is TGTGCCAGCAGCCAAGATTGGAACGAGCAGTACTTC.